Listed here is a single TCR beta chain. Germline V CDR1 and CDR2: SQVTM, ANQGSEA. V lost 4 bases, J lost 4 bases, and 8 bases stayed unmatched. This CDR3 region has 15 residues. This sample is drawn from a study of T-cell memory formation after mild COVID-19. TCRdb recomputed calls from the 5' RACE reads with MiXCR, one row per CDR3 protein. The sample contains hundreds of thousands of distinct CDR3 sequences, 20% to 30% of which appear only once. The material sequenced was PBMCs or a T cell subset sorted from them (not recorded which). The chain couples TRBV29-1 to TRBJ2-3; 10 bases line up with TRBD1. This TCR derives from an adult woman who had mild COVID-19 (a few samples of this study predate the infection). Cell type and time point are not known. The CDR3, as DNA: TGCAGCGTTGCCCAGGGACAGGGGAGCGCAGATACGCAGTATTTT. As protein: CSVAQGQGSADTQYF.